This T cell receptor beta chain was sequenced during a study of siplizumab effects on memory and regulatory T cells. Assays captured 95,000 to 100,000 TCR templates per sample. Sequencing used immunoSEQ multiplex PCR; TCRdb keeps in-frame clones, though not all of them. The sample has 100,000 or so clones, approximately 92% seen once. Worth noting for this clone: Antigen specificity is unknown. The junction departs from germline at one end; a sequencing error may be responsible.

Study-wide results and caveats: The average Treg-derived proportion among mappable alloreactive CD4+ clones was 65% to 80% with siplizumab versus under 35% in controls. Significantly reduced by siplizumab was the cumulative frequency of alloreactive sequences, namely those traceable to unstimulated CD4+ memory cells. There appeared to be greater diversity in naive T cells than in memory cells, and naive T cells seemed major contributors to the alloresponse.

The clonotype originates from a human donor in good health. Some clones in this sample may be carry-over from other donors' samples. The sequencing input was CD4+ T cells sorted from blood.

In DNA, the CDR3 is TGTGCCAGCAGCATAGAAGCGGGGGACCGTTACGAGCAGTACTTC. This codes for CASSIEAGDRYEQYF. The gene calls are TRBV11-3 and TRBJ2-7; TRBD2 agrees at 8 bases. The CDR3 totals 15 residues. CDR1 is SGHNT and CDR2 is YENEEA in the germline V gene.